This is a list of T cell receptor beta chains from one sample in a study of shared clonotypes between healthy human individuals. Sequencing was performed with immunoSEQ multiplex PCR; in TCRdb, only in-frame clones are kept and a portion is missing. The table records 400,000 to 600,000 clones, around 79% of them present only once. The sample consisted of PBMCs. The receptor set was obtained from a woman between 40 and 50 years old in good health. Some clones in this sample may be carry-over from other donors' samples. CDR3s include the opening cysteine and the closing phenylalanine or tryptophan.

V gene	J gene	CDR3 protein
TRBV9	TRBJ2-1	CASSRASGSGDNEQFF
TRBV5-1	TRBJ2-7	CASSLGSWTSFSYEQYF
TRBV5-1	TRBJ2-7	CASSLMPSGGSSYEQYF
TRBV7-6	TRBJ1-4	CASSDRGQGAREKLFF
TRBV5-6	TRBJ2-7	CASSLAPTVATYEQYF
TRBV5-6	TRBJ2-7	CASSGIQGSAVYEQYF
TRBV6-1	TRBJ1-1	CASSENGRSYEAFF
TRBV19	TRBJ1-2	CASSNPGGALGYTF
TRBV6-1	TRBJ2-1	CASSEWQEQFF
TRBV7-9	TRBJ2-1	CASSVRLAGEYNEQFF
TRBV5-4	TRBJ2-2	CASSPGGANTGELFF
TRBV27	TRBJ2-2	CASSLETRNTGELFF
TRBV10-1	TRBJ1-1	CASRQGLNTEAFF